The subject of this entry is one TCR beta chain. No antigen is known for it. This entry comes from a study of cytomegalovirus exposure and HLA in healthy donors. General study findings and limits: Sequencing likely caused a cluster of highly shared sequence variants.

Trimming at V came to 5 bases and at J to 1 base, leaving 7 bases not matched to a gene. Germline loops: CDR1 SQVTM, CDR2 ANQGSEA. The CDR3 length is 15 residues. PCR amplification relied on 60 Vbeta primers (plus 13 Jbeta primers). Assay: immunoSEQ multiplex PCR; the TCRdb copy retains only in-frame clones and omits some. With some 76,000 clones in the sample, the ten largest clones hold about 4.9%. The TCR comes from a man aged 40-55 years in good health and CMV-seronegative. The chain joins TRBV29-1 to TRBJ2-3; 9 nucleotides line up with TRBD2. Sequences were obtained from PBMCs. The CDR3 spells CSVWDSGSGTDTQYF. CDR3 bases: TGCAGCGTTTGGGATAGCGGGAGTGGCACAGATACGCAGTATTTT.